This is a list of T cell receptor beta chains from one sample in a study of shared clonotypes between healthy human individuals. Sequencing was performed with immunoSEQ multiplex PCR; in TCRdb, only in-frame clones are kept and a portion is missing. Among over 700,000 clones listed, just under 75% were seen once. Sequenced sample: memory CD4+ T cells sorted from blood. Receptors were obtained from a woman younger than 45 in good health. CDR3s include the opening cysteine and the closing phenylalanine or tryptophan. D genes are given only for firm matches. Size is omitted from some rows. Given values are once, few, many or a class for expanded clones.

v_gene	abundance	d_gene	j_gene	CDR3aa	CDR3nt
TRBV2	once	TRBD1	TRBJ1-2	CATDRGQSIAYGYTF	TGTGCCACCGACCGGGGACAGTCTATAGCCTATGGCTACACCTTC
TRBV7-9	NA	NA	TRBJ2-7	CASSLDTQGFAYEQYF	TGTGCCAGCAGCTTAGACACCCAGGGGTTCGCCTACGAGCAGTACTTC
TRBV7-9	NA	NA	TRBJ2-5	CASSRTQQETQYF	TGTGCCAGCAGCCGGACACAGCAAGAGACCCAGTACTTC
TRBV21-1	few	NA	TRBJ2-7	CASKPGLAELTYEQYF	TGTGCCAGCAAACCGGGACTAGCGGAGTTAACCTACGAGCAGTACTTC
TRBV14	few	NA	TRBJ1-2	CASSQYRSGYTF	TGTGCCAGCAGCCAATATCGGAGTGGCTACACCTTC
TRBV27	NA	TRBD2	TRBJ2-2	CASLTFLKTSGFRSGELFF	TGTGCCAGCCTAACGTTCCTCAAGACTAGCGGGTTTCGTTCCGGGGAGCTGTTTTTT
TRBV28	many	NA	TRBJ2-7	CATLRASSYEQYF	TGTGCCACCCTACGGGCCAGCTCCTACGAGCAGTACTTC
TRBV7-9	NA	TRBD2	TRBJ2-3	CASSFIAGPSTDTQYF	TGTGCCAGCAGCTTCATAGCGGGACCGAGCACAGATACGCAGTATTTT
TRBV6-1	NA	TRBD1	TRBJ2-7	CASSGLGTGNAQYF	TGTGCCAGCAGTGGACTCGGGACAGGGAACGCGCAGTACTTC
TRBV9	NA	NA	TRBJ1-3	CASSVGGRFSGNTIYF	TGTGCCAGCAGCGTAGGGGGACGGTTCTCTGGAAACACCATATATTTT
TRBV5-8	NA	NA	TRBJ1-4	CASSDRTGGEKLFF	TGTGCCAGCAGCGACCGGACTGGTGGGGAAAAACTGTTTTTT
TRBV20-1	NA	NA	TRBJ1-2	CSAPPEYGYTF	TGCAGTGCTCCGCCGGAGTATGGCTACACCTTC
TRBV30	NA	NA	TRBJ1-5	CAWSKGGNQPQHF	TGTGCCTGGAGCAAAGGCGGTAATCAGCCCCAGCATTTT
TRBV5-5	NA	NA	TRBJ2-7	CASSLGDLNYEQYF	TGTGCCAGCAGCTTGGGGGACCTGAACTACGAGCAGTACTTC
TRBV6-6	NA	TRBD2	TRBJ2-7	CASSYLASGRVEQYF	TGTGCCAGCAGTTACTTGGCTAGCGGGAGGGTCGAGCAGTACTTC
TRBV7-6	few	NA	TRBJ2-7	CASSLSGYEQYF	TGTGCCAGCAGCTTATCGGGGTACGAGCAGTACTTC
TRBV5-1	once	NA	TRBJ1-4	CASSGGQSASEKLFF	TGCGCCAGCAGCGGAGGACAGTCCGCCTCGGAAAAACTGTTTTTT
TRBV18	NA	TRBD2	TRBJ2-3	CASSAAGVSSDTQYF	TGTGCCAGCTCAGCAGCGGGAGTCAGCTCAGATACGCAGTATTTT
TRBV12-5	NA	TRBD2	TRBJ2-5	CASGLSPGEGSETQYF	TGTGCTAGTGGTTTGTCCCCGGGGGAGGGGTCGGAGACCCAGTACTTC
TRBV19	few	TRBD1	TRBJ2-4	CASSIKRDSKNIQYF	TGTGCCAGTAGTATTAAACGGGACAGCAAAAACATTCAGTACTTC
TRBV11-2	few	NA	TRBJ1-6	CASSPGTAGTNSPLHF	TGTGCCAGCAGCCCAGGGACTGCCGGGACAAACTCACCCCTCCACTTT
TRBV7-2	once	NA	TRBJ2-7	CASSLGGTESYEQYF	TGTGCCAGCAGCCTAGGCGGGACAGAGTCCTACGAGCAGTACTTC
TRBV21-1	NA	NA	TRBJ2-1	CASSKAGGGSYNEQFF	TGTGCCAGCAGCAAAGCTGGGGGAGGCTCCTACAATGAGCAGTTCTTC
TRBV2	few	NA	TRBJ2-7	CAIGATLSFYEQYF	TGTGCCATAGGGGCGACACTTTCCTTTTACGAGCAGTACTTC
TRBV5-1	NA	TRBD2	TRBJ2-1	CASSAASGAYNEQFF	TGCGCCAGCAGCGCCGCTAGCGGGGCTTACAATGAGCAGTTCTTC
TRBV4-2	NA	NA	TRBJ2-3	CASSLRWGEISTDTQYF	TGTGCCAGCAGCCTCCGGTGGGGCGAGATTAGCACAGATACGCAGTATTTT
TRBV5-8	NA	TRBD2	TRBJ2-2	CASSWGGLAATGELFF	TGTGCCAGCAGCTGGGGAGGACTAGCGGCCACCGGGGAGCTGTTTTTT
TRBV6-5	few	NA	TRBJ2-5	CASTYGETQYF	TGTGCCAGCACCTACGGAGAGACCCAGTACTTC
TRBV28	NA	NA	TRBJ2-7	CASSSHDSSYEQYF	TGTGCCAGCAGTTCACACGACAGCTCCTACGAGCAGTACTTC
TRBV28	NA	NA	TRBJ2-1	CASSVATGYGRNEQFF	TGTGCCAGCAGTGTAGCAACAGGGTATGGTCGCAATGAGCAGTTCTTC
TRBV28	NA	NA	TRBJ1-2	CASSSRGQLNYGYTF	TGTGCCAGCAGTTCACGGGGACAACTTAACTATGGCTACACCTTC
TRBV19	NA	TRBD1	TRBJ1-5	CASSGGQGWEPQHF	TGTGCCAGTAGTGGCGGACAGGGGTGGGAGCCCCAGCATTTT
TRBV27	NA	NA	TRBJ2-7	CASGTGTEYEQYF	TGTGCCAGCGGGACCGGGACGGAGTACGAGCAGTACTTC
TRBV11-2	NA	NA	TRBJ2-2	CASSYGRSNTGELFF	TGTGCCAGCAGTTACGGACGGTCGAACACCGGGGAGCTGTTTTTT
TRBV28	NA	NA	TRBJ1-3	CASSSAGDRPSGNTIYF	TGTGCCAGCAGTTCCGCCGGGGACCGTCCTTCTGGAAACACCATATATTTT
TRBV18	NA	NA	TRBJ1-1	CASSPLGEKHLNTEAFF	TGTGCCAGCTCACCACTAGGAGAAAAACACCTGAACACTGAAGCTTTCTTT
TRBV4-1	NA	NA	TRBJ2-3	CASSQRLVTDTQYF	TGCGCCAGCAGCCAGCGACTAGTAACAGATACGCAGTATTTT
TRBV7-9	NA	NA	TRBJ2-7	CASSLAWGYEQYF	TGTGCCAGCAGTTTAGCTTGGGGGTACGAGCAGTACTTC
TRBV20-1	once	NA	TRBJ2-3	CSAPFTDTQYF	TGCAGTGCTCCATTCACAGATACGCAGTATTTT
TRBV15	NA	TRBD2	TRBJ2-5	CATSRGRLAGVTGKETQYF	TGTGCCACCAGCAGAGGGAGACTAGCGGGAGTCACTGGGAAAGAGACCCAGTACTTC
TRBV10-3	NA	TRBD2	TRBJ2-2	CAISQREGLGSGELFF	TGTGCCATCTCCCAGCGGGAGGGCCTCGGGTCCGGGGAGCTGTTTTTT
TRBV29-1	NA	TRBD1	TRBJ1-3	CSVPTGTGADTIYF	TGCAGCGTTCCGACCGGGACAGGGGCGGACACCATATATTTT
TRBV18	NA	NA	TRBJ2-3	CASSPVAATDTQYF	TGTGCCAGCTCACCAGTGGCGGCCACAGATACGCAGTATTTT
TRBV6-5	NA	NA	TRBJ2-3	CASKLVFTDTQYF	TGTGCCAGCAAACTAGTTTTTACAGATACGCAGTATTTT
TRBV9	NA	TRBD2	TRBJ2-7	CASSPGLAAAYEQYF	TGTGCCAGCAGCCCGGGACTAGCGGCAGCCTACGAGCAGTACTTC
TRBV7-3	NA	TRBD2	TRBJ2-2	CASSLVVAGVRTGELFF	TGTGCCAGCAGCTTAGTTGTAGCGGGAGTGCGAACCGGGGAGCTGTTTTTT
TRBV19	few	NA	TRBJ2-1	CASSGGLYEQFF	TGTGCCAGTAGCGGGGGCCTTTATGAGCAGTTCTTC
TRBV5-1	NA	NA	TRBJ2-1	CASSLASLVYNEQFF	TGCGCCAGCAGCTTGGCCAGTCTAGTCTACAATGAGCAGTTCTTC
TRBV7-9	NA	NA	TRBJ1-2	CASSPRTYGYTF	TGTGCCAGCAGCCCCAGAACCTATGGCTACACCTTC
TRBV19	few	NA	TRBJ1-2	CASSMAAGLSYGYTF	TGTGCCAGTAGTATGGCGGCAGGACTATCCTATGGCTACACCTTC